This T cell receptor beta chain was sequenced for a study of blood T cell repertoires in COVID-19. Study background: Sources were T cells, B-cell-depleted T cells, or PBMCs; the material itself was cDNA or gDNA.

V lost 1 base and J 2 bases, leaving 12 bases between the germline ends. In germline, CDR1 is LGHDT, CDR2 YNNKEL (reference sequence). CDR3 length: 15 amino acids. The repertoire was sequenced with immunoSEQ multiplex PCR; TCRdb's copy has only in-frame clones and lacks some. The repertoire holds 40,000 to 45,000 clones, with more than 70% as singletons. The TCR originated in a human donor in a cohort sampled during active COVID-19. The rearrangement links TRBV3-1 (or the pseudogene TRBV3-2) to TRBJ2-7; perhaps TRBD1 as D (5 bases). Sequencing was done on a sample of peripheral blood. The CDR3 is CASSQVVGAAYEQYF. The CDR3 DNA sequence: TGTGCCAGCAGCCAAGTGGTTGGGGCTGCCTACGAGCAGTACTTC.